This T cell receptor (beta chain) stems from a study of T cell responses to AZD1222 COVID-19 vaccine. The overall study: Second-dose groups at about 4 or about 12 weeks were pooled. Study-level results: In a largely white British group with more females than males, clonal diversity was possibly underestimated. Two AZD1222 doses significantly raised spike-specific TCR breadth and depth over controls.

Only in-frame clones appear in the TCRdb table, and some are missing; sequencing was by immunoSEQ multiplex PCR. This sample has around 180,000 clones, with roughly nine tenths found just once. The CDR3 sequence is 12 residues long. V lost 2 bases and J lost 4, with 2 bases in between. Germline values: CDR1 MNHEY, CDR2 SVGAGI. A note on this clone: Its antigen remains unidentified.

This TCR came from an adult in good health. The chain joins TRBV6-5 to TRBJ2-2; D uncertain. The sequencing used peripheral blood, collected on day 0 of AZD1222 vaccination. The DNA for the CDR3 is TGTGCCAGCAGTTACCGCACCGGGGAGCTGTTTTTT. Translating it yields CASSYRTGELFF.